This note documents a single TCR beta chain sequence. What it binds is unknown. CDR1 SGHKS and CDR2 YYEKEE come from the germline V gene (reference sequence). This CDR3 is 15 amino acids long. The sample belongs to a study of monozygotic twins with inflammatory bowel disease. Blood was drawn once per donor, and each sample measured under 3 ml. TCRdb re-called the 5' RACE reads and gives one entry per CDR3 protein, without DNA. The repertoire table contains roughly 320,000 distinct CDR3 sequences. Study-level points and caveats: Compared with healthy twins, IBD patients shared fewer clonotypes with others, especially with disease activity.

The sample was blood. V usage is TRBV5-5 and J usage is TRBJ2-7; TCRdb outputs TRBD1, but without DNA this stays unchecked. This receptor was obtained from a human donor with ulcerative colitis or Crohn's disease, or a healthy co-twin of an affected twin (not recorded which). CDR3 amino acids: CASKLSTGQGYEQYF.